What follows are 28 T cell receptor beta chains derived from one specimen sequenced in a study of T cells in Graves' hyperthyroidism and ophthalmopathy (dated 2019 in TCRdb). Libraries came from multiplex PCR. Sequenced on an Illumina HiSeq 2000. TCR beta CDR3 regions were amplified from RNA transcripts. For the first round of RT-PCR on the TCR CDR3, the HTBI primer set was used together with the Qiagen OneStep RT-PCR kit. Using fastp at Q25 and MiXCR, TCRdb reprocessed the public reads and kept productive beta chains. All rows with the same CDR3 protein become a single entry with the most common DNA and genes. The sample table shows fewer than 750,000 distinct CDR3 sequences, and about half are seen once. The ten largest make up about 8.3% of the sample. Sequencing was done on a sample of peripheral blood or thyroid tissue (not recorded which). The receptors derive from a woman younger than 35 with Graves' hyperthyroidism.

J is TRBJ2-7 and V is TRBV7-9; tentatively, D is TRBD2 (7 bases). CDR1 is SEHNR and CDR2 is FQNEAQ in the germline V gene (reference sequence). This CDR3 is 13 amino acids long. V was pared by 5 bases and J by 5 bases, with 13 bases between. Here the CDR3 DNA reads TGTGCCAGCAGCCAAGGGGGGGCACACGAGCAGTACTTC. Residues: CASSQGGAHEQYF.

As DNA, the CDR3 is TGTGCCAGCAGCTTAGGACTAGCGCTGAATGAAAAACTGTTTTTT. This encodes CASSLGLALNEKLFF. The chain joins TRBV7-8 to TRBJ1-4; D unresolved. V was trimmed by 1 base and J by 5 bases, leaving 11 bases between them. Per the germline V gene, CDR1 is SGHVS and CDR2 is FQNEAQ. The CDR3 length is 15 residues.

Many counts were recorded for this clonotype. The chain employs TRBV6-5 and TRBJ1-6; the D is unclear. Germline V gene lookup returns CDR1 MNHEY and CDR2 SVGAGI. CDR3 size: 14 residues. Trimming stripped 2 bases from V and 9 bases from J, with 11 bases between. CDR3 sequence: CASSYAASVSPLHF. CDR3 sequence (DNA): TGTGCCAGCAGTTACGCCGCTAGTGTTTCACCCCTCCACTTT.

The sample holds many counts of this clonotype. The chain combines TRBV29-1 with TRBJ2-7, with TRBD2 identical over 8 bases. The CDR3 consists of 12 residues. V lost 6 bases and J lost 1; bases outside the gene matches: 2. Germline loops: CDR1 SQVTM, CDR2 ANQGSEA. The DNA of the CDR3 is TGCAGCGTCCGGGAGGGATCCTACGAGCAGTACTTC. Translating it yields CSVREGSYEQYF.

This clonotype was seen at least ten times. This chain joins TRBV11-3 and TRBJ2-5; D uncertain. The CDR3 sequence is 16 residues long. Germline CDR1 and CDR2: SGHNT and YENEEA. Trimming took 1 base from V and 0 from J, leaving 12 bases between them. DNA of the CDR3: TGTGCCAGCAGCTTAGGTCCACAGCACTACCAAGAGACCCAGTACTTC. This encodes CASSLGPQHYQETQYF.

This clonotype has a count of ten or more. The chain joins TRBV20-1 to TRBJ1-5, with D perhaps TRBD1 (5 bases). CDR3 length: 14 amino acids. V was cut by 5 bases and J by 0 bases, with 11 bases left in between. Germline CDR1 reads DFQATT; CDR2 reads SNEGSKA (reference sequence). The CDR3 is CSAGGGVSNQPQHF. In DNA form, the CDR3 reads TGCAGTGCTGGCGGGGGGGTTAGCAATCAGCCCCAGCATTTT.

This clonotype was picked up many times. The V call is TRBV7-9, the J call TRBJ1-4, with D possibly TRBD1 on 5 matching bases. Germline V gene data show CDR1 as SEHNR and CDR2 as FQNEAQ (reference sequence). The CDR3 has 16 amino acids. Trimming pared 4 bases from V and 4 bases from J, leaving 16 bases between. The CDR3 DNA is TGTGCCAGCAGCTCCCCATACCGGGACCATAATGAAAAACTGTTTTTT. Translation gives CASSSPYRDHNEKLFF.

There are many counts of this clonotype. This chain uses TRBV25-1 with TRBJ1-2, with D uncertain. Germline CDR1 and CDR2: MGHDK and SYGVNS. Trimming took off 0 bases at V and 8 bases at J, with 13 bases between the two ends. The CDR3 length is 14 residues. The CDR3 loop is CASSEYYFQRGYTF. CDR3 coding DNA: TGTGCCAGCAGTGAATATTATTTCCAACGGGGCTACACCTTC.

In this sample, this clonotype turned up many times. The chain links TRBV12-3 or TRBV12-4 to TRBJ2-7; no clear D. V was clipped by 1 base and J by 6 bases, with 7 bases between them. The CDR3 loop spans 12 amino acids. CDR3 in amino acids: CASSLVGFEQYF. In DNA, the CDR3 is TGTGCCAGCAGTTTAGTCGGTTTCGAGCAGTACTTC.

V and J are TRBV5-1 and TRBJ2-7, with 7 bases matching TRBD2. The CDR3 length is 16 residues. V lost 4 bases and J lost 3; bases outside the gene matches: 13. Germline values: CDR1 SGHRS, CDR2 YFSETQ. The CDR3 loop reads CASSQFYRDYLYEQYF. CDR3 DNA sequence: TGCGCCAGCAGCCAGTTCTACCGGGACTACCTCTACGAGCAGTACTTC.

Relative to its sample, this clonotype is medium-sized. The rearrangement uses TRBV20-1 and TRBJ2-7; 7 bases agree with TRBD2. Germline V gene sequence: CDR1 DFQATT, CDR2 SNEGSKA (reference sequence). This CDR3 is built from 14 residues. J gave up 5 bases and V 1 base, and 8 bases lay outside the gene matches. The CDR3 DNA reads as TGCAGTGCTAGAGGAGAGGCGGGAGACCACGAGCAGTACTTC. Its translation: CSARGEAGDHEQYF.

In this sample, this clonotype turned up many times. The V gene is TRBV4-3, the J gene TRBJ2-6; 9 positions match TRBD2. V lost 0 bases and J lost 0; bases outside the gene matches: 3. This CDR3 is built from 18 residues. Germline lookup yields CDR1 LGHNA and CDR2 YSLEER. DNA of the CDR3: TGCGCCAGCAGCCAAGATCTAGCGGGAAGCTCTGGGGCCAACGTCCTGACTTTC. Protein: CASSQDLAGSSGANVLTF.

This chain uses TRBV24-1 with TRBJ2-7; 7 positions agree with TRBD2. The ends lost 2 bases at V and 3 bases at J; junction bases unmatched: 6. The CDR3 is 15 amino acids. CDR1 KGHDR and CDR2 SFDVKD come from the germline V gene. The CDR3 DNA reads TGTGCCACCAGTGATTCCCGGGACTACCTCTACGAGCAGTACTTC. Protein: CATSDSRDYLYEQYF.

As for this clonotype: Given the absence of the conserved phenylalanine or tryptophan at the CDR3 end, a read error is likely. The DNA is left out, because the CDR3 cannot be placed on it with certainty; the CDR3 is given as TCRdb lists it. The J gene is TRBJ2-5, the V gene TRBV29-1; the DNA was not used to check the table's D call, TRBD2. CDR1 and CDR2 from the germline V gene are SQVTM and ANQGSEA. The CDR3 comprises 13 residues, both ends counted. The CDR3 sequence: CSAQRGDGYTFGS.

The chain joins TRBV20-1 to TRBJ2-5; no definite D call. Per the germline V gene, CDR1 is DFQATT and CDR2 is SNEGSKA (reference sequence). The V gene lost 8 bases and the J gene lost 0 bases, with 13 bases spanning the gap. The length of the CDR3 is 13 residues. The CDR3, as DNA: TGCAGTCCCTCCGGGTCTCACCAAGAGACCCAGTACTTC. It is translated as CSPSGSHQETQYF.

The table lists this clonotype with many counts. The rearrangement joins TRBV12-3 or TRBV12-4 to TRBJ2-5; 8 nucleotides match TRBD2. There are 16 residues in the CDR3. With 6 bases clipped from V and 2 bases from J, the junction kept 11 bases outside the gene matches. CDR3 protein: CASSSWAGGSQETQYF. In DNA form, the CDR3 reads TGTGCCAGCAGCTCCTGGGCGGGGGGATCTCAAGAGACCCAGTACTTC.

The gene calls are TRBV4-1 and TRBJ2-1; tentatively, D is TRBD2 (5 bases). This CDR3 region has 14 residues. The V end lost 0 bases, the J end lost 7 bases, and 10 bases lay between the germline ends. The germline V gene encodes CDR1 MGHRA and CDR2 YSYEKL. CDR3 bases: TGCGCCAGCAGCCAAGATCACCGCGGGAATGAGCAGTTCTTC. Translation gives CASSQDHRGNEQFF.

The chain joins TRBV20-1 to TRBJ2-7, with 15 bases identical to TRBD2. V was clipped by 7 bases and J by 6 bases; unmatched bases: 4. Germline CDR1 is DFQATT and CDR2 is SNEGSKA (reference sequence). The CDR3 is 13 residues long. The chain's CDR3 is CSGTGLAGGEQYF. The DNA of the CDR3 is TGCAGTGGTACGGGACTAGCGGGAGGCGAGCAGTACTTC.

This clonotype occurred many times. The V gene is TRBV3-1, the J gene TRBJ2-7; D is ambiguous. The CDR3 contains 13 residues. Germline-derived CDR1 and CDR2 are LGHDT and YNNKEL (reference sequence). The germline V and J ends were trimmed by 2 bases and 4 bases, with 9 bases remaining between them. The CDR3 nucleotides are TGTGCCAGCAGCCAAACTGCGCTTTACGAGCAGTACTTC. This codes for CASSQTALYEQYF.

In regard to this clonotype: The junction departs from germline at one end; a sequencing error may be responsible. The chain employs TRBV12-3 or TRBV12-4 and TRBJ2-5; the D gene is possibly TRBD1 (5 bases). The CDR3 spans 14 residues. This CDR3 is CASSLEGVPETQYF. The CDR3 coding sequence is TGTGCCAGCAGCTTAGAAGGGGTGCCGGAGACCCAGTACTTC.

V is TRBV24-1 and J is TRBJ1-5; weak D call: TRBD1 (5 bases). The ends were cut back, 7 bases at V and 14 bases at J, with 20 bases in the middle. The germline V gene has CDR1 KGHDR and CDR2 SFDVKD. CDR3 length equals 13 residues. The CDR3 DNA reads TGTGCCACCAGGAAGGGCAGGGAGGGCGATGAGCATTTT. Protein: CATRKGREGDEHF.

With respect to this clonotype: A much larger clonotype is one base distant, so this may be a read error. The rearrangement joins TRBV20-1 to TRBJ1-4; TRBD1 is a possible D gene (5 bases). The germline gives CDR1 DFQATT, CDR2 SNEGSKA (reference sequence). V lost 0 bases and J 9 bases, leaving 17 bases between the germline ends. The CDR3 covers 15 residues. Here the CDR3 DNA reads TGCAGTGCTAGAGATTCAGGGCGAGATTTTAAAAAACTGTTTTTT. This translates into CSARDSGRDFKKLFF.

This clonotype was seen a few times. The chain couples TRBV7-2 to TRBJ2-1; D remains unclear. V lost 1 base and J 0 bases, leaving 13 bases between the germline ends. The germline V gene has CDR1 SGHTA and CDR2 FQGNSA. The CDR3 runs 17 residues. CDR3 loop: CASSLEVAVSSYNEQFF. The DNA for the CDR3 is TGTGCCAGCAGCTTAGAAGTAGCCGTTAGCTCCTACAATGAGCAGTTCTTC.

As concerns this clonotype: Being one base from a much bigger clone, this may be a read error. The CDR3 ends on some other residue instead of the conserved phenylalanine or tryptophan, so this is likely a read error. The chain employs TRBV7-3 and TRBJ2-7, with 12 bases lining up with TRBD2. This CDR3 contains 15 residues. The V gene end was trimmed by 5 bases and the J gene end by 4 bases; junction bases not matched to a gene: 6. Germline V gives CDR1 SGHTA, CDR2 FQGTGA. The CDR3 sequence: CASSRLAGDFYEQYL. The CDR3 nucleotides read TGTGCCAGCAGCAGACTAGCGGGAGATTTTTACGAGCAGTACCTC.

This clonotype was observed a few times. The CDR3 reads CASSPHTPEGYEQYF. CDR3 in DNA: TGTGCCAGCAGCCCGCACACTCCTGAGGGGTACGAGCAGTACTTC. V is TRBV7-3 and J is TRBJ2-7; D tentatively fits TRBD1 or TRBD2 (5 bases each). The CDR3 consists of 15 residues. V was trimmed by 5 bases and J by 4 bases, leaving 18 bases between them. Germline V CDR1 and CDR2: SGHTA, FQGTGA.

The chain links TRBV11-2 to TRBJ2-7; the match to TRBD1 covers 8 bases. V gave up 1 base and J gave up 6 bases; unmatched junction bases: 14. This CDR3 is 17 amino acids long. Germline V lookup: CDR1 SGHAT, CDR2 FQNNGV. The CDR3: CASSLGLFGRGRGEQYF. The DNA of the CDR3 is TGTGCCAGCAGCTTAGGGCTCTTCGGCAGGGGGCGTGGCGAGCAGTACTTC.

Details on this clonotype: One end of the junction is discordant with germline, which a read error may explain. The J gene is TRBJ2-5, the V gene TRBV2; 8 bases fit TRBD2. In germline, CDR1 is SNHLY, CDR2 FYNNEI. The CDR3 contains 16 residues. The CDR3: CASSSRLAPGGEAQYF. CDR3 nucleotide sequence: TGTGCCAGCAGTTCTAGACTAGCGCCTGGGGGAGAGGCCCAGTACTTC.

The chain recombines TRBV19 with TRBJ2-6, with 7 bases aligning to TRBD1. CDR1 LNHDA and CDR2 SQIVND come from the germline V gene (reference sequence). V was pared by 7 bases and J by 3 bases, with 9 bases of the junction left unmatched. This CDR3 is built from 16 residues. The CDR3 here is CASTATGIGGANVLTF. As DNA, the CDR3 is TGTGCCAGTACCGCGACAGGGATCGGTGGGGCCAACGTCCTGACTTTC.